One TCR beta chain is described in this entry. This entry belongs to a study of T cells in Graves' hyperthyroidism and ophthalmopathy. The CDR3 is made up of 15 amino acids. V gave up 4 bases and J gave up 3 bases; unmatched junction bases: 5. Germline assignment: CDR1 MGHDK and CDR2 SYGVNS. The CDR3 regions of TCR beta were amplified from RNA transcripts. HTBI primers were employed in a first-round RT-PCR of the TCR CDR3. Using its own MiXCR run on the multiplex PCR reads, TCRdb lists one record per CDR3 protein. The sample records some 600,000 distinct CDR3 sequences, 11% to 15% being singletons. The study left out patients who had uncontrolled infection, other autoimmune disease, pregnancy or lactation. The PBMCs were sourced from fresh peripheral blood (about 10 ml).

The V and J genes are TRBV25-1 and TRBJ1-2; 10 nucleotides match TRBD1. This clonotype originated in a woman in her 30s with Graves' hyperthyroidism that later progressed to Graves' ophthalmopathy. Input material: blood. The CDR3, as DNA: TGTGCCAGCAGTGCCCGGGACAGGGGTGACTATGGCTACACCTTC. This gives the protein CASSARDRGDYGYTF.